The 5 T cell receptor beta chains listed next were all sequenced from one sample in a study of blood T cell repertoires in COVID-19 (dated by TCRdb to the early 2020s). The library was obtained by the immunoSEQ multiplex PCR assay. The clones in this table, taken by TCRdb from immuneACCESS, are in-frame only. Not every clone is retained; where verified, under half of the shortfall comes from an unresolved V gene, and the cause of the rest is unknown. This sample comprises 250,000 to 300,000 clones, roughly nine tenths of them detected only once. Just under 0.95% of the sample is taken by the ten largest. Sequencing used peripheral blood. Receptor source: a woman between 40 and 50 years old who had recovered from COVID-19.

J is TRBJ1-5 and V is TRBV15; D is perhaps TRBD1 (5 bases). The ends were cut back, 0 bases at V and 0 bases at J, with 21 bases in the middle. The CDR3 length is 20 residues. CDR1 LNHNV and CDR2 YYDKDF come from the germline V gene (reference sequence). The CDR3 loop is CATSRDWTRDMADSNQPQHF. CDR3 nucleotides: TGTGCCACCAGCAGAGATTGGACAAGAGATATGGCTGATAGCAATCAGCCCCAGCATTTT.

For the CDR3, the DNA is TGTGCCAGCAGCGTAGGTAGTATCCACACCGGGGAGCTGTTTTTT. It is translated as CASSVGSIHTGELFF. The chain uses TRBV9 and TRBJ2-2; the D is unclear. V lost 0 bases and J lost 3, with 9 bases in between. Germline CDR1 is SGDLS and CDR2 is YYNGEE. CDR3 length equals 15 residues.

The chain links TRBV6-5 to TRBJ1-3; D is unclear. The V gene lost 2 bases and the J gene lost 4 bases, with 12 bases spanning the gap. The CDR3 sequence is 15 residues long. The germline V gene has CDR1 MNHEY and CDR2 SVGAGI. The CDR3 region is CASSYGRAAGNTIYF. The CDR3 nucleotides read TGTGCCAGCAGTTACGGGCGGGCAGCGGGAAACACCATATATTTT.

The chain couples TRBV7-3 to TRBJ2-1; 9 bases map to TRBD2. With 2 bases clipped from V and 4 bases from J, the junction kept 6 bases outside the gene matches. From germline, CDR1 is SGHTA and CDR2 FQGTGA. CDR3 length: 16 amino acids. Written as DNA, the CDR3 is TGTGCCAGCAGCTTAGGGTCTAGCGGGATATACAATGAGCAGTTCTTC. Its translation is CASSLGSSGIYNEQFF.

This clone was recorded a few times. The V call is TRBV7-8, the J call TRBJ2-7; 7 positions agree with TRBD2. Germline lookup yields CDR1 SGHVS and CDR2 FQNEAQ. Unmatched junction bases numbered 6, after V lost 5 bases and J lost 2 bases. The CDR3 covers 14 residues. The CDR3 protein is CASSQSGTTYEQYF. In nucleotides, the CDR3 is TGTGCCAGCAGCCAAAGCGGGACGACCTACGAGCAGTACTTC. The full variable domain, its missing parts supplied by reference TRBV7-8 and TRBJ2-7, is GAGVSQSPRYKVAKRGQDVALRCDPISGHVSLFWYQQALGQGPEFLTYFQNEAQLDKSGLPSDRFFAERPEGSVSTLKIQRTQQEDSAVYLCASSQSGTTYEQYFGPGTRLTVT.